The source of this T cell receptor (beta chain) is a study of CD8 T cells in ankylosing spondylitis. Overall study results and limits: Some of these motif variants have turned up before, in reports on reactive arthritis synovial fluid and blood. Characteristic of ankylosing spondylitis blood, it appeared, was a TCR beta motif comprising about eight highly homologous variants. Disease-linked clones displayed a CD8+ phenotype and appeared relatively rarely in peripheral blood. Matched synovial fluid from ankylosing spondylitis patients was reported to be enriched for disease-linked clones.

TCRdb recomputed calls from the 5' RACE reads with MiXCR, one row per CDR3 protein. The sample yields approximately 540,000 distinct CDR3 sequences, roughly 12% seen once. V was clipped by 4 bases and J by 3 bases, with 12 bases between them. This CDR3 has 14 residues. In germline, CDR1 is SNHLY, CDR2 FYNNEI. Notes on this clonotype: What it binds is not known.

Sample: blood, either unsorted or a sorted T cell fraction (not recorded which). The V gene is TRBV2, the J gene TRBJ1-2, with a tentative D call TRBD1 (6 bases). This clonotype was sampled from a male donor with ankylosing spondylitis. DNA for the CDR3: TGTGCCAGCAGTGGGACGGGGGGGCACTATGGCTACACCTTC. This codes for CASSGTGGHYGYTF.